Listed here are 25 T cell receptor beta chains from one sample, sequenced in a study of neurological immune-mediated disorders. One entry per CDR3 protein, called by TCRdb with MiXCR from the 5' RACE reads. Among under 90,000 distinct CDR3 sequences, roughly 10% were seen once, and the ten largest hold approximately 9.7%. The time point here: longitudinal time-point 1 (baseline). The sample comprised PBMCs. The receptors shown here come from a man aged 30 to 39 in good health.

This clonotype was picked up many times. V gene TRBV20-1 combines with J gene TRBJ1-2; 7 positions agree with TRBD1. With 3 bases clipped from V and 4 bases from J, the junction kept 20 bases outside the gene matches. This CDR3 spans 18 amino acids. The germline gives CDR1 DFQATT, CDR2 SNEGSKA (reference sequence). The CDR3 nucleotides read TGCAGTGCTAGGGATACCGGACAGGACGTGGGGATAGCCTATGGCTACACCTTC. Its protein is CSARDTGQDVGIAYGYTF.

This clonotype was counted at least ten times. The V gene is TRBV20-1, the J gene TRBJ2-5, with a weak D call TRBD2 (6 bases). The CDR3 extends over 13 amino acids. Germline assignment: CDR1 DFQATT and CDR2 SNEGSKA (reference sequence). Trimming stripped 3 bases from V and 1 base from J, with 9 bases between. CDR3 amino acids: CSARAGPQETQYF. The CDR3 coding sequence is TGCAGTGCTAGGGCGGGACCCCAAGAGACCCAGTACTTC.

This clonotype was observed many times. One end of the junction fails to match germline, which may point to a read error. The V and J genes are TRBV5-1 and TRBJ2-1; the D is unclear. The CDR3 has 14 amino acids. Per germline, CDR1 SGHRS and CDR2 YFSETQ. The CDR3 nucleotides read TGCGCCAGCAGCCCCTCGTCCCCACTGCTCGGATCAGTCTTC. Protein sequence: CASSPSSPLLGSVF.

This clonotype was observed many times. The V call is TRBV11-2, the J call TRBJ1-2; D gene uncertain. The germline V and J ends were trimmed by 1 base and 8 bases, with 11 bases remaining between them. The CDR3 is 13 residues long. The germline gives CDR1 SGHAT, CDR2 FQNNGV. CDR3 DNA: TGTGCCAGCAGCTTAGTTCCCAGTCAGGGCTACACCTTC. Encoded protein: CASSLVPSQGYTF.

This clonotype was seen at least ten times. This chain connects TRBV12-3 or TRBV12-4 to TRBJ2-2; D perhaps matches TRBD2 (6 bases). The CDR3 is made up of 17 amino acids. With 3 bases removed from V and 3 bases from J, the gap between germline ends came to 17 bases. The chain's CDR3 is CASSFKGTYFYTGELFF. The CDR3 nucleotides are TGTGCCAGCAGTTTCAAGGGGACTTACTTCTACACCGGGGAGCTGTTTTTT.

This clonotype was picked up a small number of times. The chain joins TRBV7-9 to TRBJ2-7; 13 nucleotides match TRBD2. V lost 4 bases, J lost 4 bases, and 16 bases stayed unmatched. The CDR3 has 19 residues. Germline CDR1 reads SEHNR; CDR2 reads FQNEAQ (reference sequence). CDR3 coding DNA: TGTGCCAGCAGCTCCCCCTGGGACGTCGGGACTAGCGGGATTTACGAGCAGTACTTC. Translated: CASSSPWDVGTSGIYEQYF.

This clonotype occurred many times. The gene calls are TRBV11-1 and TRBJ2-5, with 9 bases matching TRBD1. With 5 bases clipped from V and 6 bases from J, the junction kept 10 bases outside the gene matches. CDR1 SGHAT and CDR2 FQDESV come from the germline V gene (reference sequence). The CDR3 is made up of 15 amino acids. The CDR3 DNA sequence: TGTGCCAGCAGCCCAGACAGGGGGACCGAGAAGACCCAGTACTTC. This encodes CASSPDRGTEKTQYF.

This clonotype was seen only a few times. The chain links TRBV7-6 to TRBJ1-1, with D perhaps matching TRBD1 (6 bases). Trimming took 1 base from V and 1 from J, leaving 19 bases between them. This CDR3 region has 18 residues. Germline V lookup: CDR1 SGHVS, CDR2 FNYEAQ. The CDR3 sequence is CASSLDPGAWGANTEAFF. The CDR3 region has the DNA TGTGCCAGCAGCTTAGACCCCGGGGCGTGGGGGGCGAACACTGAAGCTTTCTTT.

This clonotype came up many times. The V gene is TRBV27, the J gene TRBJ1-5; TRBD1 might be the D (5 bases). Germline CDR1 MNHEY, CDR2 SMNVEV (reference sequence). The CDR3 runs to 13 residues. The V end was cut by 6 bases, the J end by 1 base, with 7 bases between. CDR3 DNA sequence: TGTGCCAGCAGGCGACAGAGCAATCAGCCCCAGCATTTT. It specifies CASRRQSNQPQHF.

This rearrangement joins TRBV16 to TRBJ1-1; 8 bases fit TRBD1. The CDR3 length is 14 residues. Germline V lookup: CDR1 KGHSY, CDR2 FQNENV. V shed 4 bases, J shed 4 bases, and the junction held 5 bases outside the gene matches. This CDR3 reads CASSPGTGTTEAFF. The CDR3 coding sequence is TGTGCCAGCAGCCCAGGGACAGGAACCACTGAAGCTTTCTTT.

This clonotype occurred many times. The V gene is TRBV5-6, the J gene TRBJ2-1; no reliable D call. Between the trimmed V and J ends, which lost 4 bases and 4 bases, there was a span of 15 bases. The length of the CDR3 is 15 residues. The germline V gene encodes CDR1 SGHDT and CDR2 YYEEEE. The CDR3 here is CASSAIALSYNEQFF. Here the CDR3 DNA reads TGTGCCAGCAGCGCAATAGCTCTATCTTACAATGAGCAGTTCTTC.

The chain uses TRBV29-1 and TRBJ2-5; 8 positions match TRBD1. The CDR3 covers 15 residues. J was trimmed by 3 bases and V by 7 bases; bases with no gene match: 13. The germline CDR1 and CDR2 sequences are SQVTM and ANQGSEA. The CDR3: CSAPLGRGLEETQYF. The DNA for the CDR3 is TGCAGCGCTCCCTTGGGCAGGGGGCTCGAAGAGACCCAGTACTTC.

This clonotype was seen many times. The V and J genes are TRBV19 and TRBJ2-7, with a weak D call TRBD2 (5 bases). The CDR3 totals 11 residues. Trimming removed 4 bases from V and 6 bases from J, with 7 bases in between. Per the germline V gene, CDR1 is LNHDA and CDR2 is SQIVND (reference sequence). This chain's CDR3 is CASSRGLEQYF. DNA for the CDR3: TGTGCCAGTAGTAGAGGACTCGAGCAGTACTTC. Complete variable domain (other parts from reference TRBV19 and TRBJ2-7): DGGITQSPKYLFRKEGQNVTLSCEQNLNHDAMYWYRQDPGQGLRLIYYSQIVNDFQKGDIAEGYSVSREKKESFPLTVTSAQKNPTAFYLCASSRGLEQYFGPGTRLTVT.

This clonotype was detected ten times or more. The chain uses TRBV4-1 and TRBJ1-5; maybe TRBD1 (6 bases). The CDR3 spans 14 residues. Germline assignment: CDR1 MGHRA and CDR2 YSYEKL. Between the trimmed V and J ends, which lost 2 bases and 8 bases, there was a span of 13 bases. CDR3 sequence: CASSQNGGVEPQHF. The DNA of the CDR3 is TGCGCCAGCAGCCAAAACGGGGGCGTTGAGCCCCAGCATTTT.

This clonotype occurred many times. J is TRBJ2-7 and V is TRBV25-1, with TRBD2 identical over 11 bases. Germline V gene lookup returns CDR1 MGHDK and CDR2 SYGVNS. This CDR3 is built from 17 residues. The V segment lost 6 bases and the J segment 6 bases; nucleotides outside the gene matches: 16. The CDR3 region has the DNA TGTGCCAGCAGCCCCCAGGTAACTAGCGGGAGAAAGGCCGAGCAGTACTTC. It codes for CASSPQVTSGRKAEQYF.

This clonotype was seen many times. The chain's CDR3 is CASSSTSGITDTQYF. Written as DNA, the CDR3 is TGCGCCAGCAGCTCTACTAGCGGGATCACAGATACGCAGTATTTT. The gene calls are TRBV5-1 and TRBJ2-3; 10 bases fit TRBD2. CDR1 SGHRS and CDR2 YFSETQ come from the germline V gene. This CDR3 spans 15 amino acids. J was trimmed by 2 bases and V by 3 bases; bases with no gene match: 3.

This clonotype has at least ten counts. This chain connects TRBV7-2 to TRBJ2-7; 8 nucleotides line up with TRBD2. Trimming at V came to 11 bases and at J to 4 bases, leaving 13 bases not matched to a gene. Per germline, CDR1 SGHTA and CDR2 FQGNSA. The CDR3 runs to 14 residues. The CDR3 sequence: CASGVSGGFYEQYF. CDR3 coding DNA: TGTGCCTCCGGGGTGTCGGGAGGGTTTTACGAGCAGTACTTC.

This clonotype was seen ten or more times. The J gene is TRBJ2-1, the V gene TRBV5-1, with 9 bases that match TRBD1. Germline values: CDR1 SGHRS, CDR2 YFSETQ. The CDR3 is 16 residues long. V lost 2 bases and J lost 3; bases outside the gene matches: 6. CDR3 amino acids: CASSFPEDRGYNEQFF. The CDR3 DNA reads as TGCGCCAGCAGCTTTCCCGAGGACAGGGGCTACAATGAGCAGTTCTTC.

This clonotype was counted many times. This chain links TRBV29-1 with TRBJ2-7; 9 positions match TRBD2. Germline CDR1 is SQVTM and CDR2 is ANQGSEA. Trimming took 2 bases from V and 2 from J; bases not matched to a gene: 4. CDR3 size: 14 residues. CDR3 sequence (DNA): TGCAGCGTTGAATTAGCGGGAGTACCCTACGAGCAGTACTTC. Translating gives CSVELAGVPYEQYF.

This clonotype has a handful of counts. This rearrangement joins TRBV12-3 or TRBV12-4 to TRBJ1-2; D possibly corresponds to TRBD1 (6 bases). V was cut by 4 bases and J by 6 bases, with 9 bases left in between. The CDR3 has 12 amino acids. CDR3 DNA: TGTGCCAGCAGTTGGGGGGCACATGGCTACACCTTC. This codes for CASSWGAHGYTF.

This clonotype was recorded at least ten times. The chain joins TRBV7-8 to TRBJ1-2, with D hard to call. V shed 4 bases and J shed 2 bases, with 5 bases lying between them. There are 12 residues in the CDR3. Germline V gives CDR1 SGHVS, CDR2 FQNEAQ. The CDR3 reads CASSSGNYGYTF. CDR3 nucleotide sequence: TGTGCCAGCAGCTCGGGGAACTATGGCTACACCTTC.

On this clonotype itself: Since a much larger clone is just one base distant, this may be a read error. The rearrangement joins TRBV5-1 to TRBJ2-3, with D hard to call. The V end lost 0 bases, the J end lost 6 bases, and 11 bases lay between the germline ends. CDR1 and CDR2 (germline): SGHRS, YFSETQ. The CDR3 length is 14 residues. The CDR3 DNA reads as TGCGCCAGCAGCTTGGCCTCAGTGGGGGATACGCAGTATTTT. Translating it yields CASSLASVGDTQYF.

In its sample, this clonotype was seen many times. The chain is built from TRBV28 and TRBJ2-3, with 10 bases lining up with TRBD2. V lost 1 base to trimming and J lost 2 bases; unmatched junction nucleotides: 3. Germline V gene sequence: CDR1 MDHEN, CDR2 SYDVKM. CDR3 size: 16 residues. The CDR3 bases are TGTGCCAGCAGTTTATTACTAGCGGGGACCACAGATACGCAGTATTTT. Translating it yields CASSLLLAGTTDTQYF.

This clonotype was counted many times. The chain recombines TRBV20-1 with TRBJ2-4; 7 bases map to TRBD2. With 4 bases clipped from V and 3 bases from J, the junction kept 6 bases outside the gene matches. CDR1 and CDR2 (germline): DFQATT, SNEGSKA (reference sequence). The CDR3 has 14 residues. CDR3 DNA sequence: TGCAGTGCTAAGGCGGGGGTCCGCAAAAACATTCAGTACTTC. It specifies CSAKAGVRKNIQYF.

This clonotype came up many times. This chain joins TRBV29-1 and TRBJ1-3; no clear D gene. The CDR3 totals 12 residues. V was trimmed by 6 bases and J by 8 bases, leaving 14 bases between them. The V gene's germline CDR1 is SQVTM and CDR2 ANQGSEA. CDR3 sequence (DNA): TGCAGCGTCCGGCCGCCCGGGGACACCATATATTTT. It encodes CSVRPPGDTIYF.